These T cell receptor beta chains were read from a single sample in a study of T cells in Graves' hyperthyroidism and ophthalmopathy. Using its own MiXCR run on the multiplex PCR reads, TCRdb lists one record per CDR3 protein. The sample gives 500,000 to 750,000 distinct CDR3 sequences, approximately 14% of which show up once; 7.1% is in the top ten. The sequencing input was blood. These receptors came from a woman younger than 30 with Graves' ophthalmopathy. Both conserved end residues are part of each CDR3. Fields, in order: D gene, clone size, J gene, V gene, CDR3 DNA, CDR3 protein. D genes are given only for firm matches. Clone size, where shown, is once, few, many, or a class for clones that have expanded.

TRBD2 - TRBJ2-7 TRBV6-1 TGTGCCAGCAGCGAAGGACTAGTGGAGTCCTACGAGCAGTACTTC CASSEGLVESYEQYF
- many TRBJ1-3 TRBV12-3/TRBV12-4 TGTGCCAGCAGTTTGGGGCCTTACCCTGGAAACACCATATATTTT CASSLGPYPGNTIYF
TRBD1 few TRBJ1-2 TRBV7-9 TGTGCCAGCAGCTCCGATAACAGGGGGATTGGCTACACCTTC CASSSDNRGIGYTF
- - TRBJ2-1 TRBV6-1 TGTGCCAGCAGTGAGGGGAAAAGAGTTGACAATGAGCAGTTCTTC CASSEGKRVDNEQFF
TRBD1 many TRBJ1-1 TRBV6-1 TGTGCCAGCACACACCGGGACAGGGGCCTTGAAGCTTTCTTT CASTHRDRGLEAFF
- many TRBJ2-2 TRBV28 TGTGCCAGCAGTCCCCTATCGGGGGACCGGCGGACCGGGGAGCTGTTTTTT CASSPLSGDRRTGELFF
- - TRBJ2-2 TRBV12-3/TRBV12-4 TGTGCCAGCAGCCCCTCCGGGACGGCCCCACCCGGGGAGCTGTTTTTT CASSPSGTAPPGELFF
- - TRBJ1-4 TRBV29-1 TGCAGCGTTGAAGGGATAGATGAAAAACTGTTTTTT CSVEGIDEKLFF
- many TRBJ2-5 TRBV27 TGTGCCAGCAGTTTGGGCAGGTGGGACCAAGAGACCCAGTACTTC CASSLGRWDQETQYF
TRBD1 many TRBJ1-4 TRBV20-1 TGCAGTGCTAGAGATCCCACAGGGGGCAGGGGTGAAAAACTGTTTTTT CSARDPTGGRGEKLFF
TRBD1 many TRBJ2-7 TRBV29-1 TGCAGCGTTGGGGACAGGGGGCCCTACGAGCAGTACTTC CSVGDRGPYEQYF
- many TRBJ2-5 TRBV20-1 TGCAGTGCTTACAATCCGGGACGGCTGATACAAGAGACCCAGTACTTC CSAYNPGRLIQETQYF
- - TRBJ2-1 TRBV29-1 TGCAGCGTCGGGGGCTGGGACAGATATTACAATGAGCAGTTCTTC CSVGGWDRYYNEQFF
TRBD2 many TRBJ2-7 TRBV27 TGTGCCAGCAAGGGAGGGGCCTACGAGCAGTACTTC CASKGGAYEQYF
- many TRBJ2-3 TRBV7-2 TGTGCCAGCAGCCCCGAGCGGCGACCAACAGATACGCAGTATTTT CASSPERRPTDTQYF
- many TRBJ2-5 TRBV6-5 TGTGCCAGCAGTTACTCGCATCTCTCCAGTCAAGAGACCCAGTACTTC CASSYSHLSSQETQYF
- many TRBJ2-1 TRBV12-3/TRBV12-4 TGTGCCAGCAGTTTCGGGGGAGGCGAGCAGTTCTTC CASSFGGGEQFF
- - TRBJ2-4 TRBV7-3 TGTGCCAGCAGCCCAGGTCCGGGCTCCGGAACCATTCAGTACTTC CASSPGPGSGTIQYF
- few TRBJ1-2 TRBV30 TGTGCCTGGAGTTTCCCTGGAGACTACAAGTTGGGCTATGGCTACACCTTC CAWSFPGDYKLGYGYTF
TRBD1 many TRBJ2-1 TRBV6-2/TRBV6-3 TGTGCCAGCAGCCTCAAATTGGGGAGATCGGACAGGGGGCCCTACAATGAGCAGTTCTTC CASSLKLGRSDRGPYNEQFF
- - TRBJ2-3 TRBV3-1 TGTGCCAGCAGCCAGGCACCGGGGCCCATTTCGACTACAGATACGCAGTATTTT CASSQAPGPISTTDTQYF
- many TRBJ1-5 TRBV2 TGTGCCAGCAGTGAAGCGGAATATAGCAATCAGCCCCAGCATTTT CASSEAEYSNQPQHF
TRBD1 - TRBJ1-4 TRBV9 TGTGCCAGCAGCCCCGGGCCGACTCGGACAGGGAGGGGAAAACTGTTTTTT CASSPGPTRTGRGKLFF
- many TRBJ1-1 TRBV20-1 TGCAGTGCTAGAGCCCTCAGGATCATGAACACTGAAGCTTTCTTT CSARALRIMNTEAFF
- - TRBJ1-1 TRBV5-8 TGTGCCAGCAGCCGGCGGACAGCCTGGGGGAACACTGAAGCTTTCTTT CASSRRTAWGNTEAFF
TRBD2 many TRBJ2-3 TRBV20-1 TGCAGTGCTACCCCCCGGTTGCGGGAGAGAGATACGCAGTATTTT CSATPRLRERDTQYF
- many TRBJ2-4 TRBV28 TGTGCCATCAAAGAACCCTTGGGGCAAAACATTCAGTACTTC CAIKEPLGQNIQYF
TRBD1 few TRBJ2-7 TRBV7-3 TGTGCCAGCAGCCCGGGACAGCGTTACGAGCAGTACTTC CASSPGQRYEQYF
TRBD1 many TRBJ1-4 TRBV6-5 TGTGCCAGCAGTTACCGCATCGACAGGGGGGGTGAAAAACTGTTTTTT CASSYRIDRGGEKLFF
TRBD2 many TRBJ2-3 TRBV7-2 TGTGCCAGCAGACTTAGCGGGAGAGCAGATACGCAGTATTTT CASRLSGRADTQYF
TRBD2 many TRBJ2-7 TRBV20-1 TGCAGTGCTACCCTAGCGGGAGAGCCTCGTGGGCAGTACTTC CSATLAGEPRGQYF
TRBD2 - TRBJ2-2 TRBV9 TGTGCCAGCAGCGTAGAGGGCGGGGGGCTGGATACCGGGGAGCTGTTTTTT CASSVEGGGLDTGELFF
- few TRBJ2-5 TRBV6-1 TGTGCCAGCAATAGGGAGTTCGGCGAGACCCAGTACTTC CASNREFGETQYF
TRBD2 - TRBJ2-7 TRBV7-9 TGTGCCAGCAGCTCCGCTAGCGGGGGACAATACGAGCAGTACTTC CASSSASGGQYEQYF
TRBD1 - TRBJ2-2 TRBV4-2 TGTGCCAGCAGCCAAGAGGCCCGGACAGGGAACACCGGGGAGCTGTTTTTT CASSQEARTGNTGELFF
TRBD1 many TRBJ1-5 TRBV5-1 TGCGCCAGCAGCTTGGCCGGGACAGGGGGTCAGCCCCAGCATTTT CASSLAGTGGQPQHF
- many TRBJ2-5 TRBV2 TGTGCCAGCAGTGAAGATTGGAGTTTGGGAGAGACCCAGTACTTC CASSEDWSLGETQYF